This T cell receptor beta chain was found in a study of T cell clones after liver transplantation. Overall study: TCRbeta sequencing after a pre-transplant mixed lymphocyte reaction identified graft-donor-reactive clones, later tracked in post-transplant blood. Pre-transplant mixed lymphocyte reactions yielded third-party-reactive TCRbeta sequences as comparators for graft-donor-reactive sequences.

This CDR3 is built from 17 residues. V gave up 0 bases and J gave up 0 bases, with 12 bases separating them. The germline CDR1 and CDR2 sequences are LNHNV and YYDKDF (reference sequence). Study-wide points: Small, mixed patient groups and varying post-transplant times limit these conclusions. Low donor cell numbers restricted donor-reactive repertoire measurement in two subjects.

Repertoires were generated with immunoSEQ multiplex PCR, while TCRdb's copy carries only in-frame clones and drops some. The table shows tens of thousands of clones, with approximately 80% occurring only once. Remarks on this clone: Its antigen is unknown.

The receptor was isolated from a human patient who received a liver transplant. Some of these T cells may belong to the graft donor. The chain joins TRBV15 to TRBJ2-1; D gene uncertain. Specimen: CD4+ T cells from blood, collected 12 months after liver transplant. The CDR3 nucleotides read TGTGCCACCAGCAGAGATTGGTCCGGTAGCTCCTACAATGAGCAGTTCTTC. As protein: CATSRDWSGSSYNEQFF.